The source of this T cell receptor beta chain is a study of blood T cell repertoires in COVID-19. Study-level information: Both acute and convalescent COVID-19 samples were obtained from the United States, Italy and Spain. T cells, B-cell-depleted T cells, or PBMCs provided the cDNA or gDNA that served as material.

Original processing methods: Estimated nucleated cell counts came from reference gene primer amplification. Libraries were prepared by immunoSEQ multiplex PCR; TCRdb keeps only in-frame clonotypes and omits some of them. That table supplies the V and J calls and clone size; D and trimming were determined from the DNA. The sample yields 64,000 or so clones, approximately 80% seen once. CDR1 and CDR2 from the germline V gene are MNHNS and SASEGT. CDR3 length equals 15 residues. V was pared by 2 bases and J by 8 bases, with 6 bases of the junction left unmatched. This clone was detected a few times. The chain carries TRBV6-1 and TRBJ1-4; TRBD1 matches at 9 bases. This clonotype originated in a human donor in a cohort sampled during active COVID-19. The sample was peripheral blood. The CDR3 loop reads CASSETGGVVEKLFF. CDR3 bases: TGTGCCAGCAGTGAAACAGGGGGCGTCGTAGAAAAACTGTTTTTT.